This T cell receptor (beta chain) was obtained from a study of blood T cell repertoires in COVID-19. Study in general: Some COVID-19 samples were acute and others convalescent; all came from the United States, Italy and Spain. PBMCs, B-cell-depleted T cells, or T cells provided the cDNA or gDNA that made up the material.

Deletions cut 1 base from V and 1 base from J, with 8 bases between. From germline, CDR1 is SGHKS and CDR2 YYEKEE (reference sequence). The CDR3 is 14 residues long. In the original processing: Researchers report that nucleated cell counts were estimated from reference gene primer amplification. Using immunoSEQ multiplex PCR, the repertoire was profiled, and TCRdb retains in-frame clones only, with some absent. V, J and clone size derive from that table, while D and trimming were established from the DNA sequence. The sample has some 50,000 clones; less than 95% are singletons. Sequenced material: peripheral blood. This clonotype was sampled from a man aged 35 to 55 with acute or convalescent COVID-19. The chain joins TRBV5-5 to TRBJ1-2; D gene unclear. CDR3 loop: CASSLTVFNYGYTF. CDR3 DNA: TGTGCCAGCAGCTTGACTGTTTTTAACTATGGCTACACCTTC.